This T cell receptor beta chain was sequenced during a study of blood T cell repertoires in COVID-19. Study details: The origin of the acute and convalescent COVID-19 samples was the United States, Italy and Spain. In each case, the material was cDNA or gDNA derived from T cells, B-cell-depleted T cells, or PBMCs.

TCRdb keeps only in-frame clones here, not all; method: immunoSEQ multiplex PCR. Of around 370,000 clones in the sample, 80% to 90% are singletons; the top ten hold about 6%. V lost 8 bases and J lost 5; bases outside the gene matches: 9. Germline CDR1 reads ENHRY; CDR2 reads SYGVKD. This CDR3 comprises 14 residues. The sequenced sample consisted of peripheral blood. This chain joins TRBV10-3 and TRBJ1-2; TRBD1 aligns across 9 bases. The sequence derives from a woman between 45 and 60 years old with COVID-19, enrolled during active disease. The CDR3 sequence is CAISPGQGVYGYTF. The CDR3 DNA is TGTGCCATCTCCCCGGGACAGGGCGTATATGGCTACACCTTC.